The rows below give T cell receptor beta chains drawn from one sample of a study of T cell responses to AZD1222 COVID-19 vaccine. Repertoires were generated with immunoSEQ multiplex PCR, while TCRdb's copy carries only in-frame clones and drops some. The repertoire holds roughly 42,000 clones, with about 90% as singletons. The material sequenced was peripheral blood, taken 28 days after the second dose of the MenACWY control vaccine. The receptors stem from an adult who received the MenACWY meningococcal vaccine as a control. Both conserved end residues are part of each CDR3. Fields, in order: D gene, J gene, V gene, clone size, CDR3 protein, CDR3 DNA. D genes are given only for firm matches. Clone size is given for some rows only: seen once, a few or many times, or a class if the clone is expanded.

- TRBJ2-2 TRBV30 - CAWSVYLPIGGAGELFF TGTGCCTGGAGTGTATATCTTCCTATAGGTGGGGCCGGGGAGCTGTTTTTT
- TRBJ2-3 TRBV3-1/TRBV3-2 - CASSPVGMGADTQYF TGTGCCAGCAGCCCTGTCGGGATGGGGGCAGATACGCAGTATTTT
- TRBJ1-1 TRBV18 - CASSPPGTARVSTEAFF TGTGCCAGCTCACCCCCAGGGACGGCTAGAGTAAGCACTGAAGCTTTCTTT
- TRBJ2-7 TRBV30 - CAFSDLYEQYF TGTGCCTTTTCGGACCTCTACGAGCAGTACTTC
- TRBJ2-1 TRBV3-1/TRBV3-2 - CASSQGGGREQFF TGTGCCAGCAGCCAAGGGGGAGGCCGTGAGCAGTTCTTC
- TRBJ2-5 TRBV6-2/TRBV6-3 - CASSYSVETQYF TGTGCCAGCAGTTACTCGGTGGAGACCCAGTACTTC
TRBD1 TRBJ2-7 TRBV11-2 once CASNLYRGSFYEQYF TGTGCCAGCAACCTATACAGGGGGTCTTTCTACGAGCAGTACTTC
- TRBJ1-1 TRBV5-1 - CASSLGVPYTEAFF TGCGCCAGCAGCTTAGGCGTGCCTTACACTGAAGCTTTCTTT
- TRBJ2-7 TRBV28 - CASSVGSYEQYF TGTGCCAGCAGCGTGGGGTCATACGAGCAGTACTTC
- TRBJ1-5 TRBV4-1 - CASSQMTINQPQHF TGCGCCAGCAGCCAGATGACAATCAATCAGCCCCAGCATTTT
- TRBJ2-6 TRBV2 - CASQRAGANVLTF TGTGCCAGCCAAAGGGCTGGGGCCAACGTCCTGACTTTC
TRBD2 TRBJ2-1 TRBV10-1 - CASSEALAHNEQFF TGCGCCAGCAGTGAGGCACTAGCGCATAATGAGCAGTTCTTC
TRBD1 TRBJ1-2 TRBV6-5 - CASTKQGANYGYTF TGTGCCAGCACCAAACAGGGGGCGAATTATGGCTACACCTTC
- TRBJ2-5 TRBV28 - CASSPRDRYRGLGRETQYF TGTGCCAGCAGTCCCCGGGACAGATACCGGGGATTAGGGAGGGAGACCCAGTACTTC
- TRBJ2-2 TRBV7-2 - CASSLGPYRAPTGELFF TGTGCCAGCAGCTTAGGGCCGTACAGGGCGCCCACCGGGGAGCTGTTTTTT
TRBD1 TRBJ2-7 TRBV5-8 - CASSVRQGALYEQYF TGTGCCAGCAGCGTAAGACAGGGCGCTCTTTACGAGCAGTACTTC
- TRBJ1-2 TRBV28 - CASRLQGGYGYTF TGTGCCAGCAGGCTTCAGGGAGGCTATGGCTACACCTTC
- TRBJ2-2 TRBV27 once CASEGSANTGELFF TGTGCCTCAGAAGGGAGCGCGAACACCGGGGAGCTGTTTTTT
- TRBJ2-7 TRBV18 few CASSPPGQVLYEQYF TGTGCCAGCTCACCACCGGGGCAGGTACTCTACGAGCAGTACTTC
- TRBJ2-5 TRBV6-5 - CASSYSGVQETQYF TGTGCCAGCAGTTACTCGGGGGTTCAAGAGACCCAGTACTTC
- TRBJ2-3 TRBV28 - CARSAEATDTQYF TGTGCCAGGTCAGCGGAGGCGACAGATACGCAGTATTTT
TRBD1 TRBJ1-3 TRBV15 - CATSRGQGDGNTIYF TGTGCCACCAGCAGAGGTCAGGGGGATGGAAACACCATATATTTT
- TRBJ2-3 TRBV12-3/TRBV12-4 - CASRDVVTQYF TGTGCCAGCAGGGACGTCGTTACGCAGTATTTT
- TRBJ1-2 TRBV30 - CAWSPGGGYTF TGTGCCTGGAGTCCTGGAGGGGGCTACACCTTC
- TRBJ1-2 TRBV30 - CTLRLRGPSYGYTF TGTACCTTAAGGTTGAGGGGCCCCAGCTATGGCTACACCTTC
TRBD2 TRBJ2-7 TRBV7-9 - CASTISGSYEQYF TGTGCCAGCACCATTAGCGGGAGCTACGAGCAGTACTTC
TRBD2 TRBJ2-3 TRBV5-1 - CASGGRGPDTQYF TGCGCCAGCGGGGGGAGGGGACCAGATACGCAGTATTTT
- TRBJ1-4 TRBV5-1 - CASSPGRVATNEKLFF TGCGCCAGCAGCCCCGGACGGGTTGCAACTAATGAAAAACTGTTTTTT
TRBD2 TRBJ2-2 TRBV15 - CATSRGFSGRILGGELFF TGTGCCACCAGCAGAGGTTTTAGCGGGAGGATCTTGGGCGGGGAGCTGTTTTTT
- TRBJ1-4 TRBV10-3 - CAISAVPNEKLFF TGTGCCATCAGTGCGGTCCCCAATGAAAAACTGTTTTTT